The rows below give T cell receptor beta chains drawn from one sample of a study of STAT3 mutations in large granular lymphocyte leukemia. This table comes from immunoSEQ multiplex PCR, and its TCRdb copy is limited to in-frame clones, with some not included. The sample holds around 7,800 clones, about 89% seen once. Sequenced: peripheral blood mononuclear cells. These receptors came from a man older than 75 with T-cell large granular lymphocyte leukemia. Some clones in this sample may be carry-over from other donors' samples. Both conserved end residues are part of each CDR3. Each record gives: D gene, J gene, clone size, V gene, CDR3 protein, CDR3 DNA. D genes are given only for firm matches. Size tells how often a clone was seen (once, few, many) or the class of an expanded clone, and some rows leave it out.

D gene: .
J gene: TRBJ2-7
clone size: .
V gene: TRBV10-3
CDR3 protein: CAIGDSYEQYF
CDR3 DNA: TGTGCCATAGGGGATTCCTACGAGCAGTACTTC

D gene: TRBD1
J gene: TRBJ2-2
clone size: .
V gene: TRBV5-3
CDR3 protein: CARSAARTGKNTGELFF
CDR3 DNA: TGTGCCAGAAGCGCGGCCCGGACAGGGAAGAACACCGGGGAGCTGTTTTTT

D gene: .
J gene: TRBJ2-2
clone size: .
V gene: TRBV5-4
CDR3 protein: CASSSEGLGSVGELFF
CDR3 DNA: TGTGCCAGCAGCTCCGAGGGGTTAGGGTCGGTCGGGGAGCTGTTTTTT

D gene: .
J gene: TRBJ2-7
clone size: .
V gene: TRBV6-1
CDR3 protein: CASSEVLDYEQYF
CDR3 DNA: TGTGCCAGCAGTGAGGTGTTGGACTACGAGCAGTACTTC

D gene: .
J gene: TRBJ1-2
clone size: once
V gene: TRBV7-9
CDR3 protein: CASSLGRVKGYGYTF
CDR3 DNA: TGTGCCAGCAGCTTAGGAAGGGTGAAAGGCTATGGCTACACCTTC

D gene: .
J gene: TRBJ2-7
clone size: .
V gene: TRBV7-2
CDR3 protein: CASSRPGAYEQYF
CDR3 DNA: TGTGCCAGCAGTCGTCCAGGGGCCTACGAGCAGTACTTC

D gene: .
J gene: TRBJ2-7
clone size: .
V gene: TRBV18
CDR3 protein: CASSLRGTLEPYEQYF
CDR3 DNA: TGTGCCAGCTCCCTTAGAGGAACTCTTGAGCCCTACGAGCAGTACTTC

D gene: .
J gene: TRBJ1-5
clone size: .
V gene: TRBV7-8
CDR3 protein: CASSLALGAGNQPQHF
CDR3 DNA: TGTGCCAGCAGCTTAGCTTTGGGGGCAGGGAATCAGCCCCAGCATTTT

D gene: .
J gene: TRBJ1-1
clone size: .
V gene: TRBV6-1
CDR3 protein: CASSYTLNTEAFF
CDR3 DNA: TGTGCCAGCAGTTATACCCTGAACACTGAAGCTTTCTTT

D gene: TRBD1
J gene: TRBJ1-5
clone size: .
V gene: TRBV6-6
CDR3 protein: CASSSAGQGSQPQHF
CDR3 DNA: TGTGCCAGCAGTTCCGCGGGACAGGGATCTCAGCCCCAGCATTTT

D gene: .
J gene: TRBJ2-3
clone size: .
V gene: TRBV5-1
CDR3 protein: CASSSVGSEFHTDTQYF
CDR3 DNA: TGCGCCAGCAGCAGCGTAGGATCCGAATTCCACACAGATACGCAGTATTTT

D gene: .
J gene: TRBJ1-1
clone size: .
V gene: TRBV5-1
CDR3 protein: CASSLLARTPRITYTEAFF
CDR3 DNA: TGCGCCAGCAGCTTGTTGGCCCGGACGCCCAGGATTACGTACACTGAAGCTTTCTTT

D gene: .
J gene: TRBJ2-7
clone size: .
V gene: TRBV6-1
CDR3 protein: CASSGTPYEQYF
CDR3 DNA: TGTGCCAGCAGTGGGACGCCCTACGAGCAGTACTTC

D gene: TRBD1
J gene: TRBJ2-1
clone size: .
V gene: TRBV6-5
CDR3 protein: CASSTRDRGPNEQFF
CDR3 DNA: TGTGCCAGCAGCACCCGGGACAGGGGACCCAATGAGCAGTTCTTC

D gene: .
J gene: TRBJ2-1
clone size: .
V gene: TRBV5-4
CDR3 protein: CASSVNRDLGNEQFF
CDR3 DNA: TGTGCCAGCAGCGTAAACCGGGACCTGGGGAATGAGCAGTTCTTC

D gene: .
J gene: TRBJ2-7
clone size: .
V gene: TRBV6-5
CDR3 protein: CASSYSRESTYEQYF
CDR3 DNA: TGTGCCAGCAGTTACTCCCGGGAGTCGACCTACGAGCAGTACTTC

D gene: TRBD1
J gene: TRBJ2-1
clone size: .
V gene: TRBV6-5
CDR3 protein: CASNAGTGTYNEQFF
CDR3 DNA: TGTGCCAGCAACGCCGGGACAGGGACGTACAATGAGCAGTTCTTC

D gene: TRBD1
J gene: TRBJ2-2
clone size: .
V gene: TRBV7-9
CDR3 protein: CASGGQGNTGELFF
CDR3 DNA: TGTGCCAGCGGGGGACAGGGGAACACCGGGGAGCTGTTTTTT

D gene: .
J gene: TRBJ1-4
clone size: .
V gene: TRBV11-2
CDR3 protein: CASSLDGQAGEKLFF
CDR3 DNA: TGTGCCAGCAGCTTAGATGGTCAGGCCGGTGAAAAACTGTTTTTT

D gene: .
J gene: TRBJ1-2
clone size: once
V gene: TRBV7-2
CDR3 protein: CASSLDGGAYYGYTF
CDR3 DNA: TGTGCCAGCAGCTTAGACGGGGGCGCGTACTATGGCTACACCTTC

D gene: TRBD2
J gene: TRBJ2-1
clone size: .
V gene: TRBV5-1
CDR3 protein: CASSSTTSGGFYNEQFF
CDR3 DNA: TGCGCCAGCAGCTCTACGACTAGCGGGGGGTTCTACAATGAGCAGTTCTTC

D gene: TRBD1
J gene: TRBJ2-7
clone size: .
V gene: TRBV7-2
CDR3 protein: CASSLANPTGVTGYEQYF
CDR3 DNA: TGTGCCAGCAGCTTAGCCAACCCCACAGGGGTCACCGGCTACGAGCAGTACTTC

D gene: TRBD1
J gene: TRBJ2-7
clone size: .
V gene: TRBV27
CDR3 protein: CASSAPSRDSPYEQYF
CDR3 DNA: TGTGCCAGCAGTGCGCCCTCACGGGACAGCCCCTACGAGCAGTACTTC

D gene: .
J gene: TRBJ1-1
clone size: few
V gene: TRBV7-3
CDR3 protein: CASSLVGHTEAFF
CDR3 DNA: TGTGCCAGCAGCTTAGTAGGACACACTGAAGCTTTCTTT

D gene: .
J gene: TRBJ1-5
clone size: .
V gene: TRBV6-6
CDR3 protein: CASSWEGSGNQPQHF
CDR3 DNA: TGTGCCAGCAGTTGGGAGGGGTCGGGCAATCAGCCCCAGCATTTT

D gene: .
J gene: TRBJ1-3
clone size: once
V gene: TRBV30
CDR3 protein: CAWSVRGGTGGNTIYF
CDR3 DNA: TGTGCCTGGAGTGTACGGGGCGGAACGGGTGGAAACACCATATATTTT

D gene: .
J gene: TRBJ1-5
clone size: .
V gene: TRBV5-7
CDR3 protein: CASRPKLRPQPQHF
CDR3 DNA: TGTGCCAGCAGACCTAAACTGAGACCTCAGCCCCAGCATTTT